This T cell receptor beta chain is from a study of blood T cell repertoires in COVID-19. The overall study: The study drew acute and convalescent COVID-19 samples from the United States, Italy and Spain. PBMCs, B-cell-depleted T cells, or T cells provided the cDNA or gDNA that made up the material.

Original processing notes: Nucleated cell counts were estimated from reference gene primer amplification. Generated by immunoSEQ multiplex PCR, the TCRdb table keeps only in-frame clones and is missing some. V and J calls plus clone size are reproduced from that table; the DNA served to infer D and trimming. The sample shows about 150,000 clones, around 90% of them seen only once. V gave up 4 bases and J gave up 5 bases; unmatched junction bases: 8. The CDR3 is made up of 14 amino acids. Per the germline V gene, CDR1 is SGHDT and CDR2 is YYEEEE. The TCR originated in a man aged 45 to 65 who had recovered from COVID-19. Input material: peripheral blood. This chain connects TRBV5-6 to TRBJ2-5; TRBD1 matches at 7 bases. CDR3 nucleotides: TGTGCCAGCAGCGGCGAAGGGGGCTGGGAGACCCAGTACTTC. It translates to CASSGEGGWETQYF.